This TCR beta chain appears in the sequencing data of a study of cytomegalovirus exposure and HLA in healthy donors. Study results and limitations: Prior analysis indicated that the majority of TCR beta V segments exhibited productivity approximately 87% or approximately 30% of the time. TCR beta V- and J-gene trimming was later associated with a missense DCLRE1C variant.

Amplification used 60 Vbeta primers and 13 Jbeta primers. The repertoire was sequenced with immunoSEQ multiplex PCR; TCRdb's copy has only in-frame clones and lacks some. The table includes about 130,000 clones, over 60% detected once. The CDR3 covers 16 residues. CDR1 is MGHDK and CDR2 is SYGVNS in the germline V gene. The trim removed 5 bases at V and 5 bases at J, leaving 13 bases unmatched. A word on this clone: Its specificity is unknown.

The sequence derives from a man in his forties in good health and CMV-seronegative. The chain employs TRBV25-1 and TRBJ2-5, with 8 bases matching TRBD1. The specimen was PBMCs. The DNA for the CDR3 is TGTGCCAGCAGTCCCGAAGGGGCAGGGGGCAGGGAGACCCAGTACTTC. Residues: CASSPEGAGGRETQYF.